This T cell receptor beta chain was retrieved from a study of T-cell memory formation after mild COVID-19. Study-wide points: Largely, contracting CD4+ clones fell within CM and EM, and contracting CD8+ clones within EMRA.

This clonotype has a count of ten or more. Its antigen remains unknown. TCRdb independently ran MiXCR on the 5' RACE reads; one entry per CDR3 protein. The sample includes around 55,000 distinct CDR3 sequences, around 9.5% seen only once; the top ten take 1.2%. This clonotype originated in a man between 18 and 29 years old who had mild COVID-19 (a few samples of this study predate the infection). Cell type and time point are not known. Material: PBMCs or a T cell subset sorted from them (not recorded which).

The DNA for the CDR3 is TGCAGTGCTAAATCGGGGGGGCCCTACAATGAGCAGTTCTTC. This gives the protein CSAKSGGPYNEQFF. V usage is TRBV20-1 and J usage is TRBJ2-1, with 8 bases fitting TRBD2. This CDR3 comprises 14 residues. Germline V gene data show CDR1 as DFQATT and CDR2 as SNEGSKA (reference sequence). Trimming cost V 4 bases and J 2 bases; bases outside gene matches: 4.